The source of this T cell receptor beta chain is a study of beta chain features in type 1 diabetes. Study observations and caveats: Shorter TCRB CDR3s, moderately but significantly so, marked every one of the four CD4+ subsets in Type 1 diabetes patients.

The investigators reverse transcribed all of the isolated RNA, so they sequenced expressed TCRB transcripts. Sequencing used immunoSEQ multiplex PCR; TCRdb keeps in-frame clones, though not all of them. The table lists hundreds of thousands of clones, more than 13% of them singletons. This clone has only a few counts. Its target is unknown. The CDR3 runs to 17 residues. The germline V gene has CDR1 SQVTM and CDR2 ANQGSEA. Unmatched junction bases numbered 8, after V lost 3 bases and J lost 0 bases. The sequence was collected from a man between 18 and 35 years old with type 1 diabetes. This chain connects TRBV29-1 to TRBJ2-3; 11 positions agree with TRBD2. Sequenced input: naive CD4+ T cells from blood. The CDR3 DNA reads TGCAGCGTTGAGGGGACTAGCGGTATGACTAGCACAGATACGCAGTATTTT. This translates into CSVEGTSGMTSTDTQYF.